Following are 15 T cell receptor beta chains from one sample sequenced in a study of blood T cell repertoires in COVID-19 (TCRdb year 2020). The library was obtained by the immunoSEQ multiplex PCR assay. Imported from immuneACCESS, the table was reduced by TCRdb to in-frame sequences with V and J called. These copies leave out some clones; in studies compared against another copy, an unresolved V gene accounts for under half, and the cause of the remainder is not known. The table for this sample lists 140,000 to 150,000 clones; approximately 82% of them were counted only once. The top ten hold around 15% of the sample. The sample comprised peripheral blood. The receptor set was obtained from a human donor with acute or convalescent COVID-19. The donor label of this sample is uncertain.

This chain connects TRBV7-8 to TRBJ1-5; D gene unclear. Germline V gene data show CDR1 as SGHVS and CDR2 as FQNEAQ. The CDR3 runs 13 residues. The V gene lost 5 bases and the J gene lost 10 bases, with 15 bases spanning the gap. The CDR3 nucleotides are TGTGCCAGCAGCCACGGCCAGGTAGGACCCCAGCATTTT. Amino acid sequence: CASSHGQVGPQHF.

Comment on this clone: Mismatch with germline at one junction end may stem from a read error. V gene TRBV7-6 combines with J gene TRBJ1-3, with TRBD1 matching over 8 bases. The germline gives CDR1 SGHVS, CDR2 FNYEAQ. The CDR3 has 14 residues. The CDR3 DNA follows: TGTGCCAGCAGTTTAGGGGACAGGGGAAACACCATATATTTT. The encoded protein is CASSLGDRGNTIYF.

V gene TRBV4-1 combines with J gene TRBJ2-5; TRBD2 might be the D (6 bases). CDR1 and CDR2 from the germline V gene are MGHRA and YSYEKL. Trimming left V 0 bases short and J 5 bases short, with 16 bases between. CDR3 size: 16 residues. CDR3 DNA sequence: TGCGCCAGCAGCCAAGATGCCCCGACCCGGGGGGAGACCCAGTACTTC. Translation gives CASSQDAPTRGETQYF.

Written as DNA, the CDR3 is TGTGCCACCAGCAGAGATTTGCCACAGGGCCGAGTCCGGAGCTCCTACGAGCAGTACTTC. Translated: CATSRDLPQGRVRSSYEQYF. This rearrangement joins TRBV15 to TRBJ2-7; possible D gene TRBD1, 6 bases. Germline V CDR1 and CDR2: LNHNV, YYDKDF (reference sequence). V was pared by 0 bases and J by 0 bases, with 24 bases between. This CDR3 is built from 20 residues.

The table lists this clone with a count of one. This chain joins TRBV5-1 and TRBJ1-6; possible D gene TRBD1, 5 bases. Trimming took 2 bases from V and 9 from J, leaving 15 bases between them. The CDR3 is 15 amino acids. CDR1 and CDR2 (germline): SGHRS, YFSETQ. CDR3 residues: CASSFQASGGSPLHF. The CDR3 DNA sequence: TGCGCCAGCAGCTTCCAAGCCAGCGGGGGTTCACCCCTCCACTTT.

This chain uses TRBV27 with TRBJ1-6, with a tentative D call TRBD1 (6 bases). Between the trimmed V and J ends, which lost 7 bases and 2 bases, there was a span of 15 bases. This CDR3 spans 16 amino acids. In germline, CDR1 is MNHEY, CDR2 SMNVEV (reference sequence). The CDR3: CASTSGQKTYNSPLHF. The CDR3 DNA is TGTGCCAGCACCTCTGGACAGAAGACCTATAATTCACCCCTCCACTTT.

The genes are TRBV19 and TRBJ1-1; 9 nucleotides agree with TRBD1. The CDR3 totals 16 residues. The germline gives CDR1 LNHDA, CDR2 SQIVND (reference sequence). The V and J ends lost 0 bases and 3 bases, in that order; junction bases with no gene match: 5. The CDR3 DNA follows: TGTGCCAGTAGTATAGAACGGGACAGGGTCGACACTGAAGCTTTCTTT. Protein sequence: CASSIERDRVDTEAFF.

The sample holds a few counts of this clone. This chain connects TRBV19 to TRBJ1-5, with 10 bases aligning to TRBD1. V was pared by 8 bases and J by 3 bases, with 10 bases of the junction left unmatched. CDR1 LNHDA and CDR2 SQIVND come from the germline V gene (reference sequence). The CDR3 runs to 16 residues. This CDR3 is CASGSRQGAFNQPQHF. For the CDR3, the DNA is TGTGCCAGTGGGTCCCGACAGGGGGCCTTCAATCAGCCCCAGCATTTT.

The sample holds many counts of this clone. V usage is TRBV5-5 and J usage is TRBJ1-5; the match to TRBD1 covers 9 bases. From germline, CDR1 is SGHKS and CDR2 YYEKEE (reference sequence). After removal of 3 bases from V and 6 bases from J, the junction contained 7 bases not matched to a gene. The CDR3 extends over 15 amino acids. CDR3 region: CASSSKGQGIQPQHF. CDR3 coding DNA: TGTGCCAGCAGCTCCAAGGGACAGGGTATTCAGCCCCAGCATTTT.

The rearrangement links TRBV19 to TRBJ2-1; 11 bases match TRBD1. This CDR3 is 17 amino acids long. With V trimmed by 3 bases and J by 7 bases, 11 bases remained unmatched. Germline V CDR1 and CDR2: LNHDA, SQIVND (reference sequence). In DNA form, the CDR3 reads TGTGCCAGTAGTATCCTCAGGGGACAGGGGGGTGTAAATGAGCAGTTCTTC. Its translation is CASSILRGQGGVNEQFF.

This chain connects TRBV10-2 to TRBJ2-2, with D perhaps matching TRBD1 (5 bases). V was trimmed by 4 bases and J by 5 bases, leaving 11 bases between them. Germline lookup yields CDR1 WSHSY and CDR2 SAAADI. The CDR3 contains 14 residues. The CDR3 region has the DNA TGCGCCAGCAGTGGCCAGGGCTTTACCGGGGAGCTGTTTTTT. Translated: CASSGQGFTGELFF.

The chain employs TRBV7-2 and TRBJ1-2; perhaps TRBD1 as D (5 bases). Between the trimmed V and J ends, which lost 1 base and 12 bases, there was a span of 15 bases. This CDR3 has 13 residues. CDR1 is SGHTA and CDR2 is FQGNSA in the germline V gene. Written as DNA, the CDR3 is TGTGCCAGCAGCTTAGGAAACCGGGACTGGCACACCTTC. Amino acid sequence: CASSLGNRDWHTF.

The chain joins TRBV7-2 to TRBJ1-5, with D unclear. Germline CDR1 is SGHTA and CDR2 is FQGNSA. V gave up 2 bases and J gave up 0 bases, with 11 bases separating them. This CDR3 is 16 amino acids long. The CDR3 is CASSLISPYSNQPQHF. Written as DNA, the CDR3 is TGTGCCAGCAGCTTAATTTCTCCCTATAGCAATCAGCCCCAGCATTTT.

The chain recombines TRBV2 with TRBJ2-7; 7 nucleotides line up with TRBD1. Germline assignment: CDR1 SNHLY and CDR2 FYNNEI. The V and J ends lost 7 bases and 4 bases, in that order; junction bases with no gene match: 7. The CDR3 is 13 residues long. The CDR3 loop reads CASKEDRYYEQYF. The CDR3 DNA is TGTGCCAGCAAAGAGGACAGGTATTACGAGCAGTACTTC.

This rearrangement joins TRBV5-1 to TRBJ1-1; perhaps TRBD1 as D (5 bases). The CDR3 totals 14 residues. Trimming took off 3 bases at V and 5 bases at J, with 14 bases between the two ends. The V gene's germline CDR1 is SGHRS and CDR2 YFSETQ. The CDR3 loop is CASSWGAGGTEAFF. In nucleotides, the CDR3 is TGCGCCAGCAGCTGGGGAGCGGGGGGAACTGAAGCTTTCTTT.